This TCR beta chain was observed in a study of T cell responses to AZD1222 COVID-19 vaccine. Sequencing used immunoSEQ multiplex PCR; TCRdb keeps in-frame clones, though not all of them. This sample has about 94,000 clones, with 85% found just once. Concerning this clone: What it binds is not known.

Germline values: CDR1 SGHTA, CDR2 FQGNSA. Trimming left V 4 bases short and J 2 bases short, with 8 bases between. The CDR3 sequence is 13 residues long. The study's findings and limits: Spike-wide vaccine-associated CD4 TCRs dominated at 160-218 and 743-854. There were mostly white British donors and more females than males, and clonal diversity was possibly underestimated.

Timing groups of about 4 and about 12 weeks for second doses were pooled. This chain joins TRBV7-2 and TRBJ1-1; D is unresolved. This TCR derives from an adult who received the AZD1222 COVID-19 vaccine. The input for sequencing was peripheral blood, taken 28 days after the second AZD1222 dose. The CDR3 DNA sequence: TGTGCCAGCAGCTCGAGACTTAACACTGAAGCTTTCTTT. It encodes CASSSRLNTEAFF.